The 24 T cell receptor beta chains below come from one sample, sequenced in a study of regulatory T cells in long-lasting Graves disease. Regarding time point: newly diagnosed GD, antithyroid drugs for less than 3 months. Following extraction of RNA from PBMCs, that RNA was used to make the TCR library. Construction of the TCR beta libraries employed iRepertoire HTBI primers in conjunction with Arm-PCR of CDR3 regions. MiXCR, run by TCRdb on the multiplex PCR reads, gives a single entry per CDR3 protein. There are hundreds of thousands of distinct CDR3 sequences in the sample; roughly 15% occur only once, and approximately 21% lies in the top ten. The sample consisted of peripheral blood mononuclear cells (PBMCs), taken at new diagnosis, from a patient treated with antithyroid drugs. These receptors all come from a female donor with Graves disease.

With regard to this clonotype: It may be a read error: a sequence one base away is much more abundant. This chain uses TRBV4-3 with TRBJ2-7; D call uncertain. The CDR3 sequence is 14 residues long. The germline gives CDR1 LGHNA, CDR2 YSLEER. The V end was cut by 0 bases, the J end by 4 bases, with 10 bases between. The CDR3 coding sequence is TGCGCCAGCAGCCAAGATCTTGGGTGGTACGAGCAGTACTTC. Translation: CASSQDLGWYEQYF.

The sample holds many counts of this clonotype. The chain carries TRBV24-1 and TRBJ2-1; no clear D gene. The CDR3 length is 11 residues. V shed 10 bases and J shed 8 bases, with 11 bases lying between them. Germline-derived CDR1 and CDR2 are KGHDR and SFDVKD. This CDR3 reads CATELVDEQFF. CDR3 DNA sequence: TGTGCCACAGAGTTAGTGGATGAGCAGTTCTTC.

This clonotype occurred many times. V usage is TRBV16 and J usage is TRBJ1-2, with D possibly TRBD1 on 6 matching bases. The CDR3 extends over 16 amino acids. Trimming shortened V by 1 base and J by 2 bases, and 14 bases separated the two germline ends. Germline V gene data show CDR1 as KGHSY and CDR2 as FQNENV. The CDR3 DNA reads TGTGCCAGCAGCCAATTAGTTTCAGGGGTAAACTATGGCTACACCTTC. It translates to CASSQLVSGVNYGYTF.

CDR3 protein: CASSDRGFGELFF. The DNA for the CDR3 is TGCGCCAGCAGTGACAGGGGATTCGGGGAGCTGTTTTTT. The chain employs TRBV10-1 and TRBJ2-2, with D possibly matching TRBD1 (6 bases). This CDR3 spans 13 amino acids. Germline V gene sequence: CDR1 WNHNN, CDR2 SYGVQD (reference sequence). Trimming cost V 3 bases and J 7 bases, with 9 bases left between them.

Ten or more counts support this clonotype. J is TRBJ1-1 and V is TRBV2; 7 bases map to TRBD1. CDR3 length equals 15 residues. CDR1 is SNHLY and CDR2 is FYNNEI in the germline V gene. The J segment lost 5 bases and the V segment lost 1 base, leaving 7 bases of the junction unmatched. The CDR3 region has the DNA TGTGCCAGCAGTGAAGGAGGGACAGCACTAACTGAAGCTTTCTTT. Translation: CASSEGGTALTEAFF.

This clonotype was counted many times. The chain employs TRBV9 and TRBJ2-3; 8 bases agree with TRBD1. Germline values: CDR1 SGDLS, CDR2 YYNGEE. V lost 6 bases and J lost 0; bases outside the gene matches: 6. The CDR3 covers 15 residues. As DNA, the CDR3 is TGTGCCAGCAACCTCCAGGGGGCTAGCACAGATACGCAGTATTTT. Protein: CASNLQGASTDTQYF.

This clonotype has at least ten counts. The chain employs TRBV9 and TRBJ1-3; D unresolved. CDR3 length equals 15 residues. Trimming took 0 bases from V and 0 from J, leaving 7 bases between them. Germline CDR1 SGDLS, CDR2 YYNGEE. CDR3 sequence reads: CASSVGPTSGNTIYF. CDR3 coding DNA: TGTGCCAGCAGCGTAGGACCTACCTCTGGAAACACCATATATTTT.

At least ten counts were recorded for this clonotype. J is TRBJ2-5 and V is TRBV14; either TRBD1 or TRBD2 may fit D (5 bases each). V dropped 1 base and J dropped 5 bases, with 20 bases sitting between them. Per germline, CDR1 SGHDN and CDR2 FVKESK. CDR3 size: 17 residues. This CDR3 reads CASSQGFYHGAWETQYF. The CDR3 DNA is TGTGCCAGCAGCCAAGGTTTCTATCACGGGGCATGGGAGACCCAGTACTTC.

Turning to this clonotype: This is likely an artifact of a read error, given a far larger clone one base away. The V and J genes are TRBV7-9 and TRBJ2-1; 9 bases fit TRBD1. CDR3 length: 14 amino acids. The ends lost 3 bases at V and 10 bases at J; junction bases unmatched: 7. Germline CDR1 reads SEHNR; CDR2 reads FQNEAQ (reference sequence). The CDR3 coding sequence is TGTGCCAGCAGCTTGGGGACAGGGATCCACGAGCAGTTCTTC. Its translation is CASSLGTGIHEQFF.

The chain uses TRBV12-3 or TRBV12-4 and TRBJ1-2, with D possibly TRBD1 on 6 matching bases. This CDR3 region has 13 residues. V was cut by 5 bases and J by 8 bases, with 15 bases left in between. DNA of the CDR3: TGTGCCAGCAGTCTCCACAGGGTGGGAGGCTACACCTTC. Translating gives CASSLHRVGGYTF.

This clonotype was recorded at least ten times. V usage is TRBV12-3 or TRBV12-4 and J usage is TRBJ2-1; 8 nucleotides line up with TRBD2. The CDR3 runs to 15 residues. V lost 3 bases, J lost 3 bases, and 4 bases stayed unmatched. CDR3 bases: TGTGCCAGCAGTTTGGTGAGCGGGGGCTACAATGAGCAGTTCTTC. This encodes CASSLVSGGYNEQFF.

As regards this clonotype: The likely explanation is a read error, given a far larger clone one base away. The chain couples TRBV7-2 to TRBJ2-3; 10 nucleotides match TRBD2. The CDR3 sequence is 12 residues long. Germline V gene lookup returns CDR1 SGHTA and CDR2 FQGNSA. The CDR3 protein is CACSGGGDTQYF. The DNA of the CDR3 is TGTGCCTGCAGCGGGGGGGGAGATACGCAGTATTTT.

Many counts were recorded for this clonotype. The CDR3 coding sequence is TGCAGCGTTGAAGCGGTACGCTGGGACAGGGGACCGTACGAGCAGTACTTC. Translating gives CSVEAVRWDRGPYEQYF. The rearrangement links TRBV29-1 to TRBJ2-7; 10 bases map to TRBD1. The CDR3 sequence is 17 residues long. Germline values: CDR1 SQVTM, CDR2 ANQGSEA. Unmatched junction bases numbered 13, after V lost 1 base and J lost 4 bases.

This chain links TRBV12-5 with TRBJ1-2; 8 bases line up with TRBD1. The germline V gene has CDR1 LGHNT and CDR2 FRNRAP. Losses at the gene ends were 2 bases for V and 8 bases for J; bases not matched to a gene: 16. The CDR3 is 17 amino acids. The CDR3 protein is CASGLTIWTGRQMGYTF. CDR3 in DNA: TGTGCTAGTGGTTTGACCATCTGGACAGGGCGTCAGATGGGCTACACCTTC.

This clonotype was detected ten times or more. The chain links TRBV28 to TRBJ2-2; 8 bases are shared with TRBD1. V shed 3 bases and J 3 bases; nucleotides not matched to a gene: 9. In germline, CDR1 is MDHEN, CDR2 SYDVKM. This CDR3 spans 17 amino acids. The CDR3 DNA follows: TGTGCCAGCAGTTTTCCCTCCCAGGGGGCCGACACCGGGGAGCTGTTTTTT. Translating gives CASSFPSQGADTGELFF.

This clonotype was detected ten times or more. The V call is TRBV28, the J call TRBJ2-7; D is ambiguous. The germline V gene encodes CDR1 MDHEN and CDR2 SYDVKM. The CDR3 contains 12 residues. The V and J ends lost 5 bases and 3 bases respectively, with 8 bases between them. Here the CDR3 DNA reads TGTGCCAGCAGTCCCCCCCTCTACGAGCAGTACTTC. Translated: CASSPPLYEQYF.

This clonotype was counted many times. The CDR3: CASSRSGRARTGELFF. CDR3 coding DNA: TGTGCCAGCAGTCGCAGCGGGAGGGCCCGAACCGGGGAGCTGTTTTTT. The chain carries TRBV12-3 or TRBV12-4 and TRBJ2-2; 10 bases line up with TRBD2. The V segment lost 5 bases and the J segment 5 bases; nucleotides outside the gene matches: 8. CDR3 size: 16 residues.

The V gene is TRBV7-2, the J gene TRBJ1-3, with 10 bases matching TRBD1. The trim removed 3 bases at V and 2 bases at J, leaving 4 bases unmatched. The germline V gene has CDR1 SGHTA and CDR2 FQGNSA. CDR3 length equals 16 residues. This CDR3 reads CASSFYGTGAGNTIYF. CDR3 nucleotide sequence: TGTGCCAGCAGCTTCTACGGGACAGGGGCTGGAAACACCATATATTTT. Based on the CDR3 plus reference TRBV7-2 and TRBJ1-3, the full variable domain is GAGVSQSPSNKVTEKGKDVELRCDPISGHTALYWYRQSLGQGLEFLIYFQGNSAPDKSGLPSDRFSAERTGGSVSTLTIQRTQQEDSAVYLCASSFYGTGAGNTIYFGEGSWLTVV.

The sample holds many counts of this clonotype. The chain couples TRBV20-1 to TRBJ1-1; a weak D match, TRBD1 (6 bases). The V gene lost 5 bases and the J gene lost 3 bases, with 10 bases spanning the gap. This CDR3 contains 12 residues. The germline V gene has CDR1 DFQATT and CDR2 SNEGSKA (reference sequence). The CDR3 loop reads CSAVPGDTEAFF. The CDR3 nucleotides are TGCAGTGCTGTTCCAGGGGACACTGAAGCTTTCTTT.

This clonotype was counted ten times or more. The J gene is TRBJ1-2, the V gene TRBV29-1; D possibly corresponds to TRBD1 (5 bases). V lost 8 bases and J 4 bases, leaving 14 bases between the germline ends. The CDR3 has 12 amino acids. The germline V gene encodes CDR1 SQVTM and CDR2 ANQGSEA. The CDR3 DNA reads TGCAGCTACCTACGAGGGGTCTATGGCTACACCTTC. Translated: CSYLRGVYGYTF.

This clonotype has ten or more counts. V and J are TRBV10-2 and TRBJ2-3, with 9 positions matching TRBD2. Trimming removed 6 bases from V and 2 bases from J; junction bases left unmatched: 9. Germline-derived CDR1 and CDR2 are WSHSY and SAAADI. CDR3 length equals 16 residues. CDR3 amino acids: CASSTTGGRATDTQYF. The CDR3 nucleotides are TGCGCCAGCAGCACCACTGGCGGGAGGGCCACAGATACGCAGTATTTT.

This clonotype appeared many times. The chain combines TRBV18 with TRBJ1-5; the D is unclear. CDR3 length: 14 residues. Trimming took 3 bases from V and 7 from J, leaving 13 bases between them. The germline CDR1 and CDR2 sequences are KGHSH and LQKENI. The chain's CDR3 is CASSPKRGSQPQHF. In DNA form, the CDR3 reads TGTGCCAGCTCACCCAAGCGCGGGTCGCAGCCCCAGCATTTT.

The sample holds a few counts of this clonotype. This may be a read error, as it is one base from a much larger clone. The chain carries TRBV20-1 and TRBJ2-3, with 8 bases identical to TRBD1. Looked up from germline, CDR1 is DFQATT and CDR2 is SNEGSKA (reference sequence). The CDR3 covers 14 residues. V shed 5 bases and J 5 bases; nucleotides not matched to a gene: 9. CDR3 coding DNA: TGCAGTGCTCGGAACCAGGGGGCCGGAGATACGCAGTATTTT. This translates into CSARNQGAGDTQYF.

This clonotype showed up many times. The chain couples TRBV7-9 to TRBJ1-4; the D gene is possibly TRBD1 (6 bases). The CDR3 is made up of 16 amino acids. Germline CDR1 reads SEHNR; CDR2 reads FQNEAQ (reference sequence). Trimming shortened V by 5 bases and J by 2 bases, and 15 bases separated the two germline ends. CDR3 amino acids: CASSRDLRGTNEKLFF. CDR3 DNA: TGTGCCAGCAGCCGGGACCTCAGGGGCACTAATGAAAAACTGTTTTTT. Supplemented by reference TRBV7-9 and TRBJ1-4, the full variable domain reads DTGVSQNPRHKITKRGQNVTFRCDPISEHNRLYWYRQTLGQGPEFLTYFQNEAQLEKSRLLSDRFSAERPKGSFSTLEIQRTEQGDSAMYLCASSRDLRGTNEKLFFGSGTQLSVL.